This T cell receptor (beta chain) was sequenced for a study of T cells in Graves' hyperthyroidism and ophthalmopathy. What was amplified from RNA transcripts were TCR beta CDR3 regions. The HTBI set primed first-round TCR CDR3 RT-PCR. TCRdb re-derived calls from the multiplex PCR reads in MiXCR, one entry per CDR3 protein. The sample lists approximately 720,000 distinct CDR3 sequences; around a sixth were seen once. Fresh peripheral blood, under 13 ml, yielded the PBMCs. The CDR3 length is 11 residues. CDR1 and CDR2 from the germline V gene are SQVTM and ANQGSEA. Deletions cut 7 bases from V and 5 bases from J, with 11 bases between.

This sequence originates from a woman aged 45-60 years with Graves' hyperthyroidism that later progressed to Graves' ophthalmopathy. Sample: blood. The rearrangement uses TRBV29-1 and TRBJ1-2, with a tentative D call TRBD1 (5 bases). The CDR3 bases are TGCAGCGCACGGGACGGTTATGGCTACACCTTC. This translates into CSARDGYGYTF.